This passage covers 3 T cell receptor beta chains from one sample sequenced in a study of blood T cell repertoires in COVID-19. Repertoires were generated with immunoSEQ multiplex PCR, while TCRdb's copy carries only in-frame clones and drops some. This table has roughly 81,000 clones, approximately 82% appearing once. Input material: peripheral blood. Receptors originate from a woman aged 70-85 years with acute or convalescent COVID-19.

The chain carries TRBV3-1 (or the pseudogene TRBV3-2) and TRBJ2-7; TRBD1 might be the D (5 bases). The germline CDR1 and CDR2 sequences are LGHDT and YNNKEL (reference sequence). The ends were cut back, 0 bases at V and 2 bases at J, with 11 bases in the middle. The CDR3 has 15 residues. The CDR3 reads CASSQDKGAPYEQYF. CDR3 nucleotides: TGTGCCAGCAGCCAAGATAAAGGGGCACCCTACGAGCAGTACTTC.

V and J are TRBV15 and TRBJ2-7, with 8 positions matching TRBD2. Germline V gene sequence: CDR1 LNHNV, CDR2 YYDKDF (reference sequence). The CDR3 is 17 amino acids. J was trimmed by 0 bases and V by 0 bases; bases with no gene match: 7. The chain's CDR3 is CATSREYLAGSSYEQYF. The CDR3 region has the DNA TGTGCCACCAGCAGAGAATATTTAGCGGGGAGCTCCTACGAGCAGTACTTC.

The gene calls are TRBV6-1 and TRBJ2-7, with D possibly matching TRBD1 (5 bases). The CDR3 sequence is 14 residues long. Trimming took 3 bases from V and 0 from J, leaving 9 bases between them. Germline V gene sequence: CDR1 MNHNS, CDR2 SASEGT. Here the CDR3 reads CASSERTLSYEQYF. The CDR3 DNA reads as TGTGCCAGCAGTGAGCGGACACTCTCCTACGAGCAGTACTTC.